This entry features one T cell receptor (beta chain) sequence. Its antigen is currently unknown. This sample was included in a study of PD-1 blockade in classical Hodgkin lymphoma. The data were produced by immunoSEQ multiplex PCR, yet TCRdb's version contains in-frame clones alone and is incomplete. The table shows 110,000 or so clones, with roughly 87% occurring only once. The CDR3 extends over 13 amino acids. Germline V gene lookup returns CDR1 ENHRY and CDR2 SYGVKD. The germline V and J ends were trimmed by 3 bases and 7 bases, with 10 bases remaining between them. All patients experienced relapse after autologous stem cell transplantation, and brentuximab vedotin exposure was variable. Best responses fell into complete response, partial response or progressive disease. Whole-study findings and limits: Newly diagnosed patients were said to have less baseline TCR diversity than healthy donors did. No one has yet defined what causes the repertoire differences, which may be disease activity or prior therapy. Newly diagnosed patients had diversity similar to the baseline diversity of complete responders.

The specimen was peripheral blood mononuclear cells (PBMCs), collected before the second cycle of nivolumab. The chain joins TRBV10-3 to TRBJ2-1, with D hard to call. This receptor was identified in a human donor with classical Hodgkin lymphoma. As DNA, the CDR3 is TGTGCCATCAGTGAACCAACACCTAATGAGCAGTTCTTC. It translates to CAISEPTPNEQFF.